Listed here are 32 T cell receptor beta chains from one sample, sequenced in a study of blood T cell repertoires in COVID-19 (dated by TCRdb to 2019 to 2021). The method behind the library was the immunoSEQ multiplex PCR assay. What TCRdb holds here is the immuneACCESS table cut down to in-frame rearrangements. Part of the clones is not present; checked against another copy, under half of the missing clones reflect an unresolved V gene, and the others are unexplained. This sample holds 110,000 to 150,000 clones; about four fifths were observed only once. The top ten hold around 1.5% of the sample. Sequenced: peripheral blood. Source of these receptors: a human donor in a cohort sampled during active COVID-19.

The V gene is TRBV18, the J gene TRBJ1-1; D is perhaps TRBD1 (5 bases). From germline, CDR1 is KGHSH and CDR2 LQKENI. This CDR3 region has 17 residues. Between the trimmed V and J ends, which lost 0 bases and 1 base, there was a span of 15 bases. In DNA, the CDR3 is TGTGCCAGCTCACCACCCACCGGGACGGGGGGGAACACTGAAGCTTTCTTT. Translation gives CASSPPTGTGGNTEAFF.

The chain links TRBV4-1 to TRBJ1-5; weak D call: TRBD1 (6 bases). Germline V gene data show CDR1 as MGHRA and CDR2 as YSYEKL. CDR3 length: 19 residues. Trimming removed 5 bases from V and 0 bases from J, with 23 bases in between. DNA for the CDR3: TGCGCCAGCAGCAGAACACCACAGGGTGCGAGGGCTAGCAATCAGCCCCAGCATTTT. Translating it yields CASSRTPQGARASNQPQHF.

This chain links TRBV10-3 with TRBJ1-2; the D is unclear. Germline V gene data show CDR1 as ENHRY and CDR2 as SYGVKD. The CDR3 has 13 residues. Trimming stripped 2 bases from V and 7 bases from J, with 11 bases between. The CDR3 protein is CAISEALEVGYTF. DNA of the CDR3: TGTGCCATCAGTGAGGCCTTAGAGGTTGGCTACACCTTC.

This chain uses TRBV19 with TRBJ1-2; TRBD1 matches 7 bases. The junction had 2 bases not matched to a gene; V was cut back by 4 bases and J by 0 bases. The CDR3 is 14 residues long. Germline values: CDR1 LNHDA, CDR2 SQIVND (reference sequence). The CDR3 region is CASSRTGANYGYTF. In DNA, the CDR3 is TGTGCCAGTAGTAGGACAGGAGCTAACTATGGCTACACCTTC.

This clone was seen just once. The rearrangement links TRBV7-2 to TRBJ1-2; 8 nucleotides align to TRBD1. Germline CDR1 is SGHTA and CDR2 is FQGNSA. The CDR3 length is 13 residues. Trimming cost V 4 bases and J 6 bases; bases outside gene matches: 4. This CDR3 is CASSYYRGDGYTF. The CDR3 region has the DNA TGTGCCAGCAGCTACTACAGGGGGGATGGCTACACCTTC.

This clone occurred many times. The chain joins TRBV5-1 to TRBJ1-2; TRBD1 might be the D (6 bases). There are 16 residues in the CDR3. Trimming removed 0 bases at V and 7 bases at J, with 19 bases between. The germline V gene has CDR1 SGHRS and CDR2 YFSETQ. In DNA form, the CDR3 reads TGCGCCAGCAGCTTGGAGGGGGACCCCTTAATCGCTGGCTACACCTTC. This codes for CASSLEGDPLIAGYTF. Using reference TRBV5-1 and TRBJ1-2 for the parts outside the CDR3, the full variable domain is KAGVTQTPRYLIKTRGQQVTLSCSPISGHRSVSWYQQTPGQGLQFLFEYFSETQRNKGNFPGRFSGRQFSNSRSEMNVSTLELGDSALYLCASSLEGDPLIAGYTFGSGTRLTVV.

The CDR3 bases are TGTGCCAGCAGCTTAGAGACAGTTACCAATCAGCCCCAGCATTTT. It encodes CASSLETVTNQPQHF. The J gene is TRBJ1-5, the V gene TRBV7-2; D may be TRBD1 (5 bases). Germline V gives CDR1 SGHTA, CDR2 FQGNSA. V was trimmed by 1 base and J by 3 bases, leaving 10 bases between them. This CDR3 is built from 15 residues.

In this sample, this clone turned up once. The V call is TRBV18, the J call TRBJ2-7, with TRBD2 identical over 9 bases. The CDR3 runs to 15 residues. Germline assignment: CDR1 KGHSH and CDR2 LQKENI. J gave up 3 bases and V 1 base, and 4 bases lay outside the gene matches. The DNA for the CDR3 is TGTGCCAGCTCACCACGACTAGCGGACTTCTACGAGCAGTACTTC. It yields the protein CASSPRLADFYEQYF.

The chain couples TRBV7-8 to TRBJ2-7; 11 bases are shared with TRBD2. The CDR3 runs to 15 residues. Trimming at V came to 7 bases and at J to 2 bases, leaving 7 bases not matched to a gene. Germline assignment: CDR1 SGHVS and CDR2 FQNEAQ. The DNA for the CDR3 is TGTGCCAGCACCATACTAGCGGGAGTTCCCTACGAGCAGTACTTC. Protein sequence: CASTILAGVPYEQYF.

The chain links TRBV7-6 to TRBJ2-7, with 7 bases aligning to TRBD2. The CDR3 length is 13 residues. Germline V gene data show CDR1 as SGHVS and CDR2 as FNYEAQ. V lost 2 bases, J lost 3 bases, and 1 base stayed unmatched. CDR3 amino acids: CASSLSGNYEQYF. The CDR3, as DNA: TGTGCCAGCAGCTTAAGCGGGAACTACGAGCAGTACTTC.

The chain uses TRBV5-1 and TRBJ2-5, with 8 bases lining up with TRBD1. V shed 4 bases, J shed 5 bases, and the junction held 10 bases outside the gene matches. The germline V gene encodes CDR1 SGHRS and CDR2 YFSETQ. The CDR3 covers 15 residues. The DNA for the CDR3 is TGCGCCAGCAGCGCACCGACCGGGACAGGTGAGACCCAGTACTTC. Translating it yields CASSAPTGTGETQYF.

This rearrangement joins TRBV12-3 or TRBV12-4 to TRBJ2-5, with a tentative D call TRBD2 (5 bases). The CDR3 is 13 residues long. Trimming removed 2 bases from V and 4 bases from J, with 8 bases in between. For the CDR3, the DNA is TGTGCCAGCAGTTTATCTAGCTTAGAGACCCAGTACTTC. Translated: CASSLSSLETQYF.

The chain carries TRBV19 and TRBJ2-5, with 9 bases lining up with TRBD2. Germline-derived CDR1 and CDR2 are LNHDA and SQIVND (reference sequence). J lost 4 bases, V lost 9 bases, and 12 bases had no gene match. This CDR3 is 15 amino acids long. For the CDR3, the DNA is TGTGCCAGCAGCCCCGGGACTAGCTCTCGAGAGACCCAGTACTTC. It is translated as CASSPGTSSRETQYF.

This clone was detected only once. The chain joins TRBV27 to TRBJ2-7, with no clear D. Trimming took off 3 bases at V and 0 bases at J, with 27 bases between the two ends. The germline gives CDR1 MNHEY, CDR2 SMNVEV (reference sequence). CDR3 size: 20 residues. The CDR3 DNA reads TGTGCCAGCAGTTTTAGACCAATCGGTATAGCCGGGTCCCTCTCCTACGAGCAGTACTTC. Translation: CASSFRPIGIAGSLSYEQYF.

This chain links TRBV6-1 with TRBJ1-4; D possibly corresponds to TRBD1 (6 bases). Looked up from germline, CDR1 is MNHNS and CDR2 is SASEGT. Trimming stripped 0 bases from V and 5 bases from J, with 7 bases between. The CDR3 covers 14 residues. For the CDR3, the DNA is TGTGCCAGCAGTGAAGCTGGACAGAATGAAAAACTGTTTTTT. It specifies CASSEAGQNEKLFF.

This chain links TRBV19 with TRBJ1-1; possibly TRBD1 for D (5 bases). The CDR3 runs to 16 residues. CDR1 LNHDA and CDR2 SQIVND come from the germline V gene (reference sequence). V lost 5 bases and J 0 bases, leaving 16 bases between the germline ends. The CDR3 is CASSPPWGGVNTEAFF. CDR3 in DNA: TGTGCCAGTAGTCCCCCGTGGGGGGGAGTGAACACTGAAGCTTTCTTT.

The chain is built from TRBV3-1 (or the pseudogene TRBV3-2) and TRBJ1-3; 10 bases agree with TRBD1. Germline V gives CDR1 LGHDT, CDR2 YNNKEL (reference sequence). Trimming cost V 5 bases and J 4 bases; bases outside gene matches: 5. The CDR3 extends over 15 amino acids. CDR3 loop: CASSKGTGEGNTIYF. CDR3 nucleotides: TGTGCCAGCAGCAAGGGGACAGGGGAAGGAAACACCATATATTTT.

This rearrangement joins TRBV10-3 to TRBJ1-4, with no clear D. The CDR3 has 12 residues. CDR1 ENHRY and CDR2 SYGVKD come from the germline V gene. Between the trimmed V and J ends, which lost 8 bases and 0 bases, there was a span of 4 bases. The CDR3 loop reads CAISATNEKLFF. CDR3 nucleotide sequence: TGTGCCATCTCAGCAACTAATGAAAAACTGTTTTTT.

The V gene is TRBV6-6, the J gene TRBJ2-5, with D maybe TRBD2 (7 bases). From germline, CDR1 is MNHNY and CDR2 SVGAGI (reference sequence). The length of the CDR3 is 15 residues. The V end lost 2 bases, the J end lost 0 bases, and 10 bases lay between the germline ends. The CDR3 sequence is CASSYRGGDQETQYF. The CDR3 nucleotides read TGTGCCAGCAGTTACAGGGGGGGAGACCAAGAGACCCAGTACTTC.

This clone was detected a few times. The genes are TRBV7-8 and TRBJ1-1; D gene ambiguous. V lost 5 bases and J lost 1, with 11 bases in between. The CDR3 contains 14 residues. Germline V gene lookup returns CDR1 SGHVS and CDR2 FQNEAQ. This chain's CDR3 is CASSPLAENTEAFF. In DNA, the CDR3 is TGTGCCAGCAGCCCCCTCGCGGAGAACACTGAAGCTTTCTTT.

This clone has only one observation. V is TRBV6-5 and J is TRBJ1-1, with TRBD1 matching 7 bases. Germline assignment: CDR1 MNHEY and CDR2 SVGAGI. With 4 bases clipped from V and 4 bases from J, the junction kept 9 bases outside the gene matches. The CDR3 extends over 15 amino acids. CDR3 protein: CASSSTGQVGTEAFF. In DNA form, the CDR3 reads TGTGCCAGCAGTTCCACTGGACAGGTAGGCACTGAAGCTTTCTTT.

Comment on this clone: Other DNA sequences in the same sample also yield this CDR3. The V and J genes are TRBV5-1 and TRBJ2-7; 11 bases are a match to TRBD2. V lost 2 bases, J lost 3 bases, and 1 base stayed unmatched. In germline, CDR1 is SGHRS, CDR2 YFSETQ. This CDR3 region has 14 residues. CDR3 coding DNA: TGCGCCAGCAGCTTAACTAGCGGGAGCTACGAGCAGTACTTC. Translating gives CASSLTSGSYEQYF.

The CDR3 region is CAISVGLGEAFF. The CDR3 DNA is TGTGCCATCAGTGTGGGACTGGGAGAAGCTTTCTTT. The chain joins TRBV10-3 to TRBJ1-1; perhaps TRBD1 as D (5 bases). Germline V CDR1 and CDR2: ENHRY, SYGVKD. With 4 bases removed from V and 8 bases from J, the gap between germline ends came to 11 bases. This CDR3 has 12 residues.

The CDR3 sequence is CASSKAVDSANTEAFF. The CDR3, as DNA: TGTGCCAGCAGCAAAGCGGTGGACAGCGCTAACACTGAAGCTTTCTTT. The rearrangement joins TRBV21-1 to TRBJ1-1; TRBD1 is the table's D call and was not checked against the DNA. TRBV21-1 represents a pseudogene. There are 16 residues in the CDR3.

In its sample, this clone was seen a few times. The chain employs TRBV9 and TRBJ1-1; the D gene is possibly TRBD1 (5 bases). The V gene lost 3 bases and the J gene lost 0 bases, with 9 bases spanning the gap. This CDR3 region has 14 residues. In germline, CDR1 is SGDLS, CDR2 YYNGEE. DNA for the CDR3: TGTGCCAGCAGCGCCAGGACACTGAACACTGAAGCTTTCTTT. Translating gives CASSARTLNTEAFF.

V usage is TRBV27 and J usage is TRBJ2-7; no clear D gene. There are 14 residues in the CDR3. Trimming left V 6 bases short and J 4 bases short, with 16 bases between. The V gene's germline CDR1 is MNHEY and CDR2 SMNVEV (reference sequence). CDR3 nucleotides: TGTGCCAGCAGCCCCCGGCGGTCTGGGTACGAGCAGTACTTC. Its translation is CASSPRRSGYEQYF.

CDR3 region: CASSGSAGGRNQPQHF. DNA for the CDR3: TGTGCCAGCAGTGGCTCAGCAGGGGGTCGCAATCAGCCCCAGCATTTT. The rearrangement links TRBV2 to TRBJ1-5, with 7 bases identical to TRBD1. J lost 2 bases, V lost 4 bases, and 8 bases had no gene match. The CDR3 extends over 16 amino acids. The germline V gene has CDR1 SNHLY and CDR2 FYNNEI.

This clone has just a few counts. This sequence joins TRBV4-1 and TRBJ1-4; 10 nucleotides match TRBD1. This CDR3 is built from 15 residues. The germline V gene has CDR1 MGHRA and CDR2 YSYEKL. The V segment lost 7 bases and the J segment 10 bases; nucleotides outside the gene matches: 12. CDR3 loop: CASTTLGQGFVKLFF. For the CDR3, the DNA is TGCGCCAGCACAACTTTGGGACAGGGGTTCGTAAAACTGTTTTTT.

The chain recombines TRBV19 with TRBJ2-3, with D possibly TRBD1 on 7 matching bases. This CDR3 comprises 17 residues. Germline CDR1 is LNHDA and CDR2 is SQIVND (reference sequence). V lost 3 bases to trimming and J lost 3 bases, with 19 bases between them. The CDR3 region is CASSIRGGTALTDTQYF. The CDR3 DNA sequence: TGTGCCAGTAGTATCAGAGGGGGGACAGCTCTTACAGATACGCAGTATTTT.

The V gene is TRBV21-1, the J gene TRBJ1-5; TRBD1 is the table's D call, not checked against the DNA. TRBV21-1 is a pseudogene segment. The CDR3 loop spans 16 amino acids. Here the CDR3 reads CASIKGGRGTNQPQHF. DNA of the CDR3: TGTGCCAGCATTAAAGGGGGCAGGGGGACCAATCAGCCCCAGCATTTT.

The rearrangement links TRBV3-1 (or the pseudogene TRBV3-2) to TRBJ1-3, with TRBD1 matching over 8 bases. This CDR3 has 14 residues. Germline V gene data show CDR1 as LGHDT and CDR2 as YNNKEL (reference sequence). V shed 7 bases and J 12 bases; nucleotides not matched to a gene: 14. In nucleotides, the CDR3 is TGTGCCAGCACCGAGAGGCGTCAGGGGGCGATCATATATTTT. The encoded protein is CASTERRQGAIIYF.

The chain recombines TRBV27 with TRBJ2-3; D may be TRBD1 (6 bases). Looked up from germline, CDR1 is MNHEY and CDR2 is SMNVEV (reference sequence). The germline V and J ends were trimmed by 6 bases and 2 bases, with 12 bases remaining between them. The CDR3 is 14 amino acids. In DNA, the CDR3 is TGTGCCAGCAGCCCTGGACAGTTCACAGATACGCAGTATTTT. It encodes CASSPGQFTDTQYF.